What follows describes a single TCR beta chain. What it binds is not known. As an off-target read in a library built for alpha chains, this beta chain has a frequency of little significance. TCR cDNA molecules each carried a unique molecular identifier. TCRdb recomputed calls from the 5' RACE reads with MiXCR, one row per CDR3 protein. This sample's clone table lists around 69 distinct CDR3 sequences. V trimming: 4 bases; J trimming: 2 bases; junction bases outside the gene matches: 4. Germline loops: CDR1 LNHDA, CDR2 SQIVND (reference sequence). The CDR3 consists of 15 residues. This sample stems from a study of spatial heterogeneity in lung cancer. As for the study in general: Raw reads showed each unique TCR and UMI combination turning up more than ten times on average. Study-level points and caveats: Intratumoral expanded alpha and beta TCR counts were found to track tumor mutation counts.

Noted time point: sample taken at primary tumor resection. This TCR derives from a male donor with early-stage non-small cell lung cancer. The material was lung tumor tissue, obtained at surgery. The chain joins TRBV19 to TRBJ2-7, with 11 bases identical to TRBD2. CDR3 coding DNA: TGTGCCAGTAGTACGCTAGCGGGAGGAACCTACGAGCAGTACTTC. It codes for CASSTLAGGTYEQYF.